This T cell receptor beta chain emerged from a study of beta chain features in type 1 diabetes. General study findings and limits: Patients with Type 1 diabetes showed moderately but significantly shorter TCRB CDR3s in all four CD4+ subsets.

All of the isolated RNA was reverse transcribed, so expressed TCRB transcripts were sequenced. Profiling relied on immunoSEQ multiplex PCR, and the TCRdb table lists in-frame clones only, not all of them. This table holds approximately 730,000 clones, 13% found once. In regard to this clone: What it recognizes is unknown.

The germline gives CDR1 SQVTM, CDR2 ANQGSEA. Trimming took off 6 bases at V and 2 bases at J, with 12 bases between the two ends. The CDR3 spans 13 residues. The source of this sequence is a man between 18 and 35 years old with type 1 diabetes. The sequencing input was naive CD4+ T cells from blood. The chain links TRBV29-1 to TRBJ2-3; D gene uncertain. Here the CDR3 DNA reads TGCAGCGTCATGATACAGTACACAGATACGCAGTATTTT. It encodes CSVMIQYTDTQYF.